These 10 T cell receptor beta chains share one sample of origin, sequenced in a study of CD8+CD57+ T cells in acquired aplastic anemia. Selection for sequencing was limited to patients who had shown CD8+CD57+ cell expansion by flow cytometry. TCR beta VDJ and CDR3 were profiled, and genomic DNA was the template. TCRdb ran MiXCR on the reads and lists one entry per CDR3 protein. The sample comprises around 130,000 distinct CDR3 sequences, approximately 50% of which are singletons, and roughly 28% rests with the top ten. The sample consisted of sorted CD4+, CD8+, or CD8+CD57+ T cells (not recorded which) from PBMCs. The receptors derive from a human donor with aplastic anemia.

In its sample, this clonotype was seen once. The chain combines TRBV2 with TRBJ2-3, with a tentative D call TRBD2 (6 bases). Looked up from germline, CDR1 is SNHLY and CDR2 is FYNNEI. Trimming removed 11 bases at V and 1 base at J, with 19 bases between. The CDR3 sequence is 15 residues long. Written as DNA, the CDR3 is TGTGCCGATGGGGGAGGTGCGCGGGGCACAGATACGCAGTATTTT. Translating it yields CADGGGARGTDTQYF.

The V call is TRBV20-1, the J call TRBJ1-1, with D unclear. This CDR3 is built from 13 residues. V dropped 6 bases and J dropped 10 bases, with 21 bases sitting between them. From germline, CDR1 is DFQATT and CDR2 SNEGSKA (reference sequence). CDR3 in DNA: TGCAGTGCCTTTCGCGACGGTTCCCCTGGAGCTTTCTTT. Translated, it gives CSAFRDGSPGAFF.

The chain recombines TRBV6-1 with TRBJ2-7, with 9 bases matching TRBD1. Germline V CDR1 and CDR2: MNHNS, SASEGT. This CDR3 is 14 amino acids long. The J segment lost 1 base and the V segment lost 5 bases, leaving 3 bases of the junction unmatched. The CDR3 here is CASSRQGESYEQYF. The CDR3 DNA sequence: TGTGCCAGCAGTAGACAGGGGGAGTCCTACGAGCAGTACTTC.

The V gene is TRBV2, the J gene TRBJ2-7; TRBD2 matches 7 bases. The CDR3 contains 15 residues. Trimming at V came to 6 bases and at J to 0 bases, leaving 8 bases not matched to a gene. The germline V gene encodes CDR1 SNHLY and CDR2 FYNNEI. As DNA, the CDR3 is TGTGCCAGCAGCTCCCTAGCGGTAAGCTCCTACGAGCAGTACTTC. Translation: CASSSLAVSSYEQYF.

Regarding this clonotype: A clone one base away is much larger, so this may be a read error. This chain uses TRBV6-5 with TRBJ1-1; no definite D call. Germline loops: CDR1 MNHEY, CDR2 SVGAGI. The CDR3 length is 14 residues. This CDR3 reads CASSHELRNTEALF. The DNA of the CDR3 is TGTGCCAGCAGTCACGAACTGCGGAACACTGAAGCTCTCTTT.

The CDR3 nucleotides read TGTGCCAGCAGCTTAGACACAGGGAGATATTCCTCCACCTTC. Residues: CASSLDTGRYSSTF. V usage is TRBV7-2 and J usage is TRBJ1-2; tentatively, D is TRBD1 (6 bases). The CDR3 runs to 14 residues. V lost 1 base and J 13 bases, leaving 19 bases between the germline ends. Germline loops: CDR1 SGHTA, CDR2 FQGNSA.

The CDR3, as DNA: TGTGCCAGTAGGGACAGGGGGATATCCACAGATACGCAGTATTTT. Amino acids: CASRDRGISTDTQYF. The chain combines TRBV19 with TRBJ2-3; 10 bases match TRBD1. The CDR3 is 15 amino acids. Per the germline V gene, CDR1 is LNHDA and CDR2 is SQIVND (reference sequence). V shed 6 bases, J shed 2 bases, and the junction held 5 bases outside the gene matches.

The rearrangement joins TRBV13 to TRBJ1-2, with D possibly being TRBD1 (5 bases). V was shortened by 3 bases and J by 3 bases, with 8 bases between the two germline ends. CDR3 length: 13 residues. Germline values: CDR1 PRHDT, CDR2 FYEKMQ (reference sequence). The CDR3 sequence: CASSLGTDYGYTF. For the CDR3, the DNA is TGTGCCAGCAGCTTGGGGACGGACTATGGCTACACCTTC.

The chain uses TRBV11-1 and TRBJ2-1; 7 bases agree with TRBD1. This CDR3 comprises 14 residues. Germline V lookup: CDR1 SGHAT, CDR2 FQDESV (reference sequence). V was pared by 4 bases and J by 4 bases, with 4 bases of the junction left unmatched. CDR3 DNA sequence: TGTGCCAGCAGCTACGGGACAGAGTACAATGAGCAGTTCTTC. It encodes CASSYGTEYNEQFF.

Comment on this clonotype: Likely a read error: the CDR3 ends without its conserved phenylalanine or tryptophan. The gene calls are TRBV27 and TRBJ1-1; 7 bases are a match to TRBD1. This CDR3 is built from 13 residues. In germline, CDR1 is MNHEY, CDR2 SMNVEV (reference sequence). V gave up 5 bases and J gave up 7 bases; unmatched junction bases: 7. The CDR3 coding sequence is TGTGCCAGCAGTATTACAGGGGCCCTTGAAGCTTTCATT. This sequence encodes CASSITGALEAFI.